This TCR beta chain stems from a study of blood T cell repertoires in COVID-19. Study information: Sites in the United States, Italy and Spain provided acute and convalescent COVID-19 samples. PBMCs, B-cell-depleted T cells, or T cells were the source of the cDNA or gDNA that made up the material.

Original processing methods: Using reference gene primer amplification, nucleated cell counts were estimated. Clones were read by immunoSEQ multiplex PCR, and TCRdb kept only the in-frame ones, dropping some. That table gives V, J and clone size, and the DNA gave D and trimming. The sample carries 130,000 to 150,000 clones, over 80% recorded once. This clone was recorded once. V trimming: 5 bases; J trimming: 0 bases; junction bases outside the gene matches: 9. Looked up from germline, CDR1 is SGHAT and CDR2 is FQNNGV. CDR3 length: 16 amino acids. The sequencing input was peripheral blood. This receptor was obtained from a middle-aged woman with active or convalescent COVID-19. The rearrangement uses TRBV11-2 and TRBJ1-1; 7 bases agree with TRBD1. CDR3 amino acids: CASSLRTGTMNTEAFF. The CDR3 DNA sequence: TGTGCCAGCAGCCTCAGGACAGGCACAATGAACACTGAAGCTTTCTTT.